This T cell receptor (beta chain) was captured in a study of T cell changes during pregnancy in multiple sclerosis. The CDR3 has 14 amino acids. Trimming removed 4 bases from V and 2 bases from J; junction bases left unmatched: 6. Germline CDR1 is SGDLS and CDR2 is YYNGEE. Clones were sequenced by immunoSEQ multiplex PCR, and TCRdb holds only the in-frame ones, with some missing. The table includes 46,000 or so clones, 90% to 95% detected once. The starting material was CD8+ T cells from peripheral blood mononuclear cells, obtained after pregnancy. The rearrangement uses TRBV9 and TRBJ2-7, with TRBD1 matching 7 bases. The sequence derives from a female donor with multiple sclerosis, enrolled in a pregnancy study. The CDR3 region has the DNA TGTGCCAGCAGCCCGGGACAGACAGCCTACGAGCAGTACTTC. It specifies CASSPGQTAYEQYF. Full variable domain (missing parts from reference TRBV9 and TRBJ2-7): DSGVTQTPKHLITATGQRVTLRCSPRSGDLSVYWYQQSLDQGLQFLIQYYNGEERAKGNILERFSAQQFPDLHSELNLSSLELGDSALYFCASSPGQTAYEQYFGPGTRLTVT.